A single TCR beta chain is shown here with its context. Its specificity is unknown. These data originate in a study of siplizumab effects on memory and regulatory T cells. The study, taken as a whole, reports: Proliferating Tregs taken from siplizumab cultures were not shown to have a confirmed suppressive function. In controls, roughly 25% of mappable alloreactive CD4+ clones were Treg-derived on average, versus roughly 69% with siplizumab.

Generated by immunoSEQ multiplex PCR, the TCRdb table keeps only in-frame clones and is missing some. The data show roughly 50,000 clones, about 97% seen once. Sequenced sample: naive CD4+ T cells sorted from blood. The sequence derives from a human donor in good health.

The CDR3 loop is CASSGGKAGRTGELFF. The DNA of the CDR3 is TGTGCCAGCAGTGGAGGTAAGGCAGGAAGAACCGGGGAGCTGTTTTTT. The chain carries TRBV6-4 and TRBJ2-2; no firm D call. The V gene's germline CDR1 is MRHNA and CDR2 SNTAGT. There are 16 residues in the CDR3. V dropped 4 bases and J dropped 5 bases, with 17 bases sitting between them.